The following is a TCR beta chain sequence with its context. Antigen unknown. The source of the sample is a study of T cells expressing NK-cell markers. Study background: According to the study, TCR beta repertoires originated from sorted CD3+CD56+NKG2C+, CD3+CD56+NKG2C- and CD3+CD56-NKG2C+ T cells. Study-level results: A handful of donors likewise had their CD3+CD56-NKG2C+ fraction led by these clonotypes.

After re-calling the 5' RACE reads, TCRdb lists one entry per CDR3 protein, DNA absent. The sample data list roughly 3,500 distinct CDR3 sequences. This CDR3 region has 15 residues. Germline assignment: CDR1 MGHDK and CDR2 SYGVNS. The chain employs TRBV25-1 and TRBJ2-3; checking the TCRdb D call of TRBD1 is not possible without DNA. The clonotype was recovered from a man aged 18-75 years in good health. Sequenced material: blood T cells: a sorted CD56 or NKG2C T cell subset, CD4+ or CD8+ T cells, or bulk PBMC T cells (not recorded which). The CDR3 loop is CASSDPGTSTDTQYF.